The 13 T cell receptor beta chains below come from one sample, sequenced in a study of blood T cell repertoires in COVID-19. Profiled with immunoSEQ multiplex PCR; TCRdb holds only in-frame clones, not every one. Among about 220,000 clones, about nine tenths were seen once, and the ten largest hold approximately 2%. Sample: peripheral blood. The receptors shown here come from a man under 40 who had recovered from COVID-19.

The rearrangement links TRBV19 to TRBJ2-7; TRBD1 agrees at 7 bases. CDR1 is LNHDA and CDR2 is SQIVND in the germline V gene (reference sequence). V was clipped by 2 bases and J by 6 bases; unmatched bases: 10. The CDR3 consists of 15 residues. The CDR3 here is CASSIFNRGDFEQYF. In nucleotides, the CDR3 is TGTGCCAGTAGTATATTCAACAGGGGAGACTTCGAGCAGTACTTC. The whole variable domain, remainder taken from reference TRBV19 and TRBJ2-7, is DGGITQSPKYLFRKEGQNVTLSCEQNLNHDAMYWYRQDPGQGLRLIYYSQIVNDFQKGDIAEGYSVSREKKESFPLTVTSAQKNPTAFYLCASSIFNRGDFEQYFGPGTRLTVT.

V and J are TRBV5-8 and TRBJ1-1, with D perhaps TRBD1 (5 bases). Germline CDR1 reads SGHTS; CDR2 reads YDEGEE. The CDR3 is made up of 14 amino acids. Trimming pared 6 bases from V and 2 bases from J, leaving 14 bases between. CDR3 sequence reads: CASTDRPSNTEAFF. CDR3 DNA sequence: TGTGCCAGCACTGACAGACCGTCAAACACTGAAGCTTTCTTT.

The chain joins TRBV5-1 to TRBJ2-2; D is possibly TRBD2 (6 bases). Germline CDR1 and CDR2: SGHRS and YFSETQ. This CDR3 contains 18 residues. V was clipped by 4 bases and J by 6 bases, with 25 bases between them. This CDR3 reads CASSVSMFLDWRAGELFF. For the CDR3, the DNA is TGCGCCAGCAGCGTATCAATGTTTCTAGACTGGAGGGCCGGGGAGCTGTTTTTT.

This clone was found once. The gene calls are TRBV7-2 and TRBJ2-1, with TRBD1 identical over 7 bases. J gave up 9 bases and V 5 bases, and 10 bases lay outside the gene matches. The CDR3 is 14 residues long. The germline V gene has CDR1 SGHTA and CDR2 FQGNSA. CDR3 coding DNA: TGTGCCAGCAGCCTACGACAGGGTCTGGGTGAGCAGTTCTTC. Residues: CASSLRQGLGEQFF.

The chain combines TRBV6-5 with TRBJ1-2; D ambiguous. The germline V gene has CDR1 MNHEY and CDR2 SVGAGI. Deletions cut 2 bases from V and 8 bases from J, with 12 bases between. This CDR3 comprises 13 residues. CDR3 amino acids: CASSYASLGGYTF. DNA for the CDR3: TGTGCCAGCAGTTACGCCTCCCTCGGGGGCTACACCTTC.

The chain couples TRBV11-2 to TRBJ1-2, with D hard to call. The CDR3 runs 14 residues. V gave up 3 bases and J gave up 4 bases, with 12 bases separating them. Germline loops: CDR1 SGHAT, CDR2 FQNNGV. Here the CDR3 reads CASSFRQEAYGYTF. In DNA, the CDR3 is TGTGCCAGCAGCTTCCGCCAGGAGGCCTATGGCTACACCTTC.

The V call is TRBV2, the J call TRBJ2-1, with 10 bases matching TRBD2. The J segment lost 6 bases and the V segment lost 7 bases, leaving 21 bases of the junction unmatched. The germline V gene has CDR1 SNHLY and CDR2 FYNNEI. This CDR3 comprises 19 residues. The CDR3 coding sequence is TGTGCCAGCATTAGGCAACTCCAGCAGTCAGCGGGGGGGACCAATGAGCAGTTCTTC. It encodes CASIRQLQQSAGGTNEQFF.

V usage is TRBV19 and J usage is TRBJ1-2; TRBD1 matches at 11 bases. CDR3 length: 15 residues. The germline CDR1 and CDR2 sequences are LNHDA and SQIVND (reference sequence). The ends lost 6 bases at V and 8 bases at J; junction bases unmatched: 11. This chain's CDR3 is CASRPGDRGSGGYTF. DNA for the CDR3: TGTGCCAGTAGACCTGGGGACAGGGGGAGTGGAGGCTACACCTTC.

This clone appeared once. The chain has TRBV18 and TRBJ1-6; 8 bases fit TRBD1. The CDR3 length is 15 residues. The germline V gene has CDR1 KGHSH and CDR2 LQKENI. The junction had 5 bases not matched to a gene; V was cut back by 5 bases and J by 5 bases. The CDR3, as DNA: TGTGCCAGCTCAAACGGACAGGGCGATAATTCACCCCTCCACTTT. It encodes CASSNGQGDNSPLHF.

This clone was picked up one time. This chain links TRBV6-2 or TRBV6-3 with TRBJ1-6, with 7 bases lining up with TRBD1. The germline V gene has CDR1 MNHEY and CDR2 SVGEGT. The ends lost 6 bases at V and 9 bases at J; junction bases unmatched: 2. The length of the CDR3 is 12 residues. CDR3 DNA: TGTGCCAGCAGCCGACAGGGTTCACCCCTCCACTTT. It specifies CASSRQGSPLHF.

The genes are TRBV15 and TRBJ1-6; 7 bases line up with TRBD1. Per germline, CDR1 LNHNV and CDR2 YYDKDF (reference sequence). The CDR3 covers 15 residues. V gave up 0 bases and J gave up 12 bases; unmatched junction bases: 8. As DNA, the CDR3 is TGTGCCACCAGCAGAGATCGGACAGGCGCCCAACCCCTCCACTTT. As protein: CATSRDRTGAQPLHF.

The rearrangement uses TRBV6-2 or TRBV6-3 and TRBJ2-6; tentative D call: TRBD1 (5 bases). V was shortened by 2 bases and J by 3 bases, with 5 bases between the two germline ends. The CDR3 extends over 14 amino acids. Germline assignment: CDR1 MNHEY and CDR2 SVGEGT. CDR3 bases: TGTGCCAGCAGTTACCAGGGTGGGGCCAACGTCCTGACTTTC. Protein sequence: CASSYQGGANVLTF.

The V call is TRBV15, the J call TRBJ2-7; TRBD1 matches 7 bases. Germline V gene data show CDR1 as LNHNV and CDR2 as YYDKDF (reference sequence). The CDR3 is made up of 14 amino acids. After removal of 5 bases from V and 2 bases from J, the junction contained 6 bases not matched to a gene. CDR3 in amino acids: CATSGTGVPYEQYF. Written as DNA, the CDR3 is TGTGCCACCAGCGGCACAGGGGTCCCCTACGAGCAGTACTTC.